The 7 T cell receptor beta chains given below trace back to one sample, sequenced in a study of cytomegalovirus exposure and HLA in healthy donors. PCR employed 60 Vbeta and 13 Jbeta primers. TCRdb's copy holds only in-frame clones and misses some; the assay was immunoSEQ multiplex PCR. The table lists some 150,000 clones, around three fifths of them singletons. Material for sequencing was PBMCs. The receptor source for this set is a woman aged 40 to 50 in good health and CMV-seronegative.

The CDR3 loop is CASSSPREKRGSTDTQYF. The CDR3 bases are TGTGCCAGTTCTAGCCCTCGGGAGAAGCGGGGGAGCACAGATACGCAGTATTTT. This chain uses TRBV19 with TRBJ2-3; 8 bases match TRBD2. Germline CDR1 reads LNHDA; CDR2 reads SQIVND (reference sequence). The length of the CDR3 is 18 residues. V shed 8 bases, J shed 0 bases, and the junction held 16 bases outside the gene matches.

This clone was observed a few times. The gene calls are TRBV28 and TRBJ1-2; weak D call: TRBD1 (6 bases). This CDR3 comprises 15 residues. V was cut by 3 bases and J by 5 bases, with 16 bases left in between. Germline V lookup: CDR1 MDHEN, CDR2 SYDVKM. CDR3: CASSFMGAKVYGYTF. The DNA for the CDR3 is TGTGCCAGCAGTTTCATGGGGGCCAAGGTATATGGCTACACCTTC.

Written as DNA, the CDR3 is TGCGCCAGCAGCTTTACTAGCGGGGGGCTCGAGCAGTACTTC. Residues: CASSFTSGGLEQYF. The chain uses TRBV5-1 and TRBJ2-7, with 12 bases fitting TRBD2. The CDR3 covers 14 residues. The J segment lost 6 bases and the V segment lost 2 bases, leaving 3 bases of the junction unmatched. From germline, CDR1 is SGHRS and CDR2 YFSETQ.

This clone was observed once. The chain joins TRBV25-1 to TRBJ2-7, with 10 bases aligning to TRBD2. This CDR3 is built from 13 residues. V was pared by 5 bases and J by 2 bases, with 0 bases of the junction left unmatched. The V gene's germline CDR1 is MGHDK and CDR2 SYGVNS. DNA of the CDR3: TGTGCCAGCAGTCTAGCGGGGGCCTACGAGCAGTACTTC. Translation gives CASSLAGAYEQYF.

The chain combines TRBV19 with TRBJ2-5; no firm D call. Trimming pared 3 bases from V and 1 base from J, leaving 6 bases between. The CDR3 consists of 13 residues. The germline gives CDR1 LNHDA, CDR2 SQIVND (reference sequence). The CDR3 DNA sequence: TGTGCCAGTAGTATTGTACTCCAAGAGACCCAGTACTTC. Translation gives CASSIVLQETQYF.

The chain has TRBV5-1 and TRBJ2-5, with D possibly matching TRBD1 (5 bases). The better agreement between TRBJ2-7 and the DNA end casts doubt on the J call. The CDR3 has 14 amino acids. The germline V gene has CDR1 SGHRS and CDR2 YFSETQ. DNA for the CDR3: TGCGCCAGCAGCTTTAGTCAGGGTGTCCACGAGCAGTACTTC. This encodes CASSFSQGVHEQYF.

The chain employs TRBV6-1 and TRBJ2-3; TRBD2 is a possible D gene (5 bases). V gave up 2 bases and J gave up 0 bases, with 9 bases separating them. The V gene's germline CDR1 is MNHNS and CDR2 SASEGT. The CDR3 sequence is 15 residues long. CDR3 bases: TGTGCCAGCAGTGAACGAGCGGCTAGCACAGATACGCAGTATTTT. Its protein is CASSERAASTDTQYF.